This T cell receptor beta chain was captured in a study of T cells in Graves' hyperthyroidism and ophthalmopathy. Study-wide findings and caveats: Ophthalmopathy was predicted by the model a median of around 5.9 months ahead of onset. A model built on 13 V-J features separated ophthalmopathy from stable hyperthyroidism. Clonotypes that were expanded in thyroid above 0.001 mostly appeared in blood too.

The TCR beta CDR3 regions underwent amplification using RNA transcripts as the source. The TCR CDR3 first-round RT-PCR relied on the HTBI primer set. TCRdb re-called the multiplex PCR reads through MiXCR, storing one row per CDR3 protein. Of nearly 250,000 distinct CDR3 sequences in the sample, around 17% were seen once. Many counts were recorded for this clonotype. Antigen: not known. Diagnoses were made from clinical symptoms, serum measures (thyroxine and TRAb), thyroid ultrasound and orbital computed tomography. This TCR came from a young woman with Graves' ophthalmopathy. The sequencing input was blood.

The DNA of the CDR3 is TGTGCCTGGAGTGTATTCATCGGTACCTTTGAGCAGTTCTTC. As protein: CAWSVFIGTFEQFF. V usage is TRBV30 and J usage is TRBJ2-1; D is uncertain. The V gene's germline CDR1 is GTSNPN and CDR2 SVGIG (reference sequence). The CDR3 runs 14 residues. V lost 0 bases and J lost 9, with 15 bases in between.